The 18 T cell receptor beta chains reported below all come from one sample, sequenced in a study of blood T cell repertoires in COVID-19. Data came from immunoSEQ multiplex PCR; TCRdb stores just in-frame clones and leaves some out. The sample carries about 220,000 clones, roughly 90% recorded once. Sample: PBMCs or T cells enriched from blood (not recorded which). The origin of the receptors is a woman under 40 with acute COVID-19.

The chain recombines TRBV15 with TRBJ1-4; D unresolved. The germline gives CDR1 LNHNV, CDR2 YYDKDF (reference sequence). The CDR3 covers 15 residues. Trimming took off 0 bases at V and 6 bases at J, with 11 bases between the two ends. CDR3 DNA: TGTGCCACCAGCAGAGATAAAGGGAGGGATGAAAAACTGTTTTTT. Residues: CATSRDKGRDEKLFF.

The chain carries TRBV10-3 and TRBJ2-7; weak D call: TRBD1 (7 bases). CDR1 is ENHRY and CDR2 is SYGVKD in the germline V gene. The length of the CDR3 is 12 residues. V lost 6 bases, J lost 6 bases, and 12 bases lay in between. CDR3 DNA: TGTGCCATCAGCGGGGGACAGCGCGAGCAGTACTTC. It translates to CAISGGQREQYF.

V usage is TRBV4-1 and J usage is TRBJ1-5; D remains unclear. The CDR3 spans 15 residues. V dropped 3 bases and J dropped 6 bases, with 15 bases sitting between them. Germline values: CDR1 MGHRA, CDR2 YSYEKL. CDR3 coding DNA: TGCGCCAGCAGCCATCCGGGTCGGATCGGTCAGCCCCAGCATTTT. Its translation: CASSHPGRIGQPQHF.

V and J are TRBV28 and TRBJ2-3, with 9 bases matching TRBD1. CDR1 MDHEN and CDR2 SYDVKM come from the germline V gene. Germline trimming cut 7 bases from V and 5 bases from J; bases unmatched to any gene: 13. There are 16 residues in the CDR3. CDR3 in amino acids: CASTLRDRVVRDTQYF. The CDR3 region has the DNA TGTGCCAGCACTCTAAGGGACAGGGTTGTGAGAGATACGCAGTATTTT. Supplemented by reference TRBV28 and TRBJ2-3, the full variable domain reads DVKVTQSSRYLVKRTGEKVFLECVQDMDHENMFWYRQDPGLGLRLIYFSYDVKMKEKGDIPEGYSVSREKKERFSLILESASTNQTSMYLCASTLRDRVVRDTQYFGPGTRLTVL.

The CDR3 here is CAISESTGGAHNEQFF. CDR3 nucleotides: TGTGCCATCAGTGAGTCGACCGGGGGGGCCCACAATGAGCAGTTCTTC. V and J are TRBV10-3 and TRBJ2-1, with 8 nucleotides matching TRBD2. The CDR3 consists of 16 residues. V shed 0 bases and J 5 bases; nucleotides not matched to a gene: 6. Per germline, CDR1 ENHRY and CDR2 SYGVKD.

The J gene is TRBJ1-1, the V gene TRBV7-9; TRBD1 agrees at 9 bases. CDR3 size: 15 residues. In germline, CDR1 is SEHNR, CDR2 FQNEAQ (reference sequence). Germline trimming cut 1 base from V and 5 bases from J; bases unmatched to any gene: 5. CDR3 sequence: CASSLEGTGLTEAFF. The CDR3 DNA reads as TGTGCCAGCAGCTTAGAGGGGACAGGGCTGACTGAAGCTTTCTTT.

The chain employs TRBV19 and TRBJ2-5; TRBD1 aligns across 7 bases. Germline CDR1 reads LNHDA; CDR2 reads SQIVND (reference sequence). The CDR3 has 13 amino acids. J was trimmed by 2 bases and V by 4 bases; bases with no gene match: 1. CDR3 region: CASSTRGQETQYF. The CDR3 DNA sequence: TGTGCCAGTAGTACCAGGGGGCAAGAGACCCAGTACTTC.

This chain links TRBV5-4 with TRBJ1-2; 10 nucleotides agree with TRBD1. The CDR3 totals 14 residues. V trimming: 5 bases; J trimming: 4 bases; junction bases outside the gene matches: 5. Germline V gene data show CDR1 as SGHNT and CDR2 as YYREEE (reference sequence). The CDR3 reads CASRGGTGVYGYTF. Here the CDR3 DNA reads TGTGCCAGCAGGGGAGGGACAGGGGTCTATGGCTACACCTTC.

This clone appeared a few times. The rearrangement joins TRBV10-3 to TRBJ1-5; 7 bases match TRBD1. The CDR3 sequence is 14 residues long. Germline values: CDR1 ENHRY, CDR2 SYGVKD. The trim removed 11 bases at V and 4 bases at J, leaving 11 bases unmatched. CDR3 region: CASGSGQENQPQHF. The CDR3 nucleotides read TGTGCCTCGGGGAGCGGACAGGAGAATCAGCCCCAGCATTTT.

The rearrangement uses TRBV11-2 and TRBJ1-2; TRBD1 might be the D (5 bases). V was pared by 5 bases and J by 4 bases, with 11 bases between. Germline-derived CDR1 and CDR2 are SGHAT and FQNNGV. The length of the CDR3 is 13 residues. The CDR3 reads CASSRGGPYGYTF. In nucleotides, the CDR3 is TGTGCCAGCAGCAGGGGAGGGCCCTATGGCTACACCTTC.

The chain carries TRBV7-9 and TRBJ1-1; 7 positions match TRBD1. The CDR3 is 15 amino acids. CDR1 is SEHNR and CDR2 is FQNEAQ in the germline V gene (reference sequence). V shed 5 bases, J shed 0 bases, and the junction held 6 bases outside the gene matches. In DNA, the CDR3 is TGTGCCAGCAGCCCCCCGGGACAGATGAACACTGAAGCTTTCTTT. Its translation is CASSPPGQMNTEAFF.

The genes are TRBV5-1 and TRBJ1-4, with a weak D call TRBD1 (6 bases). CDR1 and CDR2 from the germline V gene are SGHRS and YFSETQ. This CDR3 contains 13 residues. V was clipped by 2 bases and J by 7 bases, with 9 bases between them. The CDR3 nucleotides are TGCGCCAGCAGCTTACAGGGACCTGAAAAACTGTTTTTT. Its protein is CASSLQGPEKLFF.

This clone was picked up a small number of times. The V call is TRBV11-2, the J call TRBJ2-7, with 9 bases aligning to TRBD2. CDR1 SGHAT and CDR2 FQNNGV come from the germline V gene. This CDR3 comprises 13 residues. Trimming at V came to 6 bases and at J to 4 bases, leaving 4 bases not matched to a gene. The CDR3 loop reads CASSSTSGYEQYF. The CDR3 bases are TGTGCCAGCAGTTCGACTAGCGGATACGAGCAGTACTTC.

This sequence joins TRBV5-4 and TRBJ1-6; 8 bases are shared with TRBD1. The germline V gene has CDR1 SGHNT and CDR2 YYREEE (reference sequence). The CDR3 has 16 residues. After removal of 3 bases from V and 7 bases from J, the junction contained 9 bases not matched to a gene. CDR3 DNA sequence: TGTGCCAGCAGCTGGGACAGGCGGTCCCCAAATTCACCCCTCCACTTT. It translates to CASSWDRRSPNSPLHF.

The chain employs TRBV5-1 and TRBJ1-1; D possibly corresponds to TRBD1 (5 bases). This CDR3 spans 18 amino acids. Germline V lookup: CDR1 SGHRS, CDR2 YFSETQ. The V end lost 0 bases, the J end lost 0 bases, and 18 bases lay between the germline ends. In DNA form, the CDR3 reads TGCGCCAGCAGCTTGGTCGGGGGGACTTCGGGTATGAACACTGAAGCTTTCTTT. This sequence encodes CASSLVGGTSGMNTEAFF.

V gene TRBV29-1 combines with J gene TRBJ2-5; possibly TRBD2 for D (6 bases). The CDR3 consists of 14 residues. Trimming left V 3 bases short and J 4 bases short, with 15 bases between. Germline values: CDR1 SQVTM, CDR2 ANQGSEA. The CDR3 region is CSVETEREVETQYF. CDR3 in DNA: TGCAGCGTTGAGACTGAGAGGGAGGTAGAGACCCAGTACTTC.

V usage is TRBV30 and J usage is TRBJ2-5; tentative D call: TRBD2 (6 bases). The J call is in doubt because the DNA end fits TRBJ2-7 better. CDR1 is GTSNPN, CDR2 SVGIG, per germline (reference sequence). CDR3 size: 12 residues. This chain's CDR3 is CASEGGPYEQYF. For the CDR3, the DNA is TGTGCTTCGGAGGGAGGCCCCTACGAGCAGTACTTC.

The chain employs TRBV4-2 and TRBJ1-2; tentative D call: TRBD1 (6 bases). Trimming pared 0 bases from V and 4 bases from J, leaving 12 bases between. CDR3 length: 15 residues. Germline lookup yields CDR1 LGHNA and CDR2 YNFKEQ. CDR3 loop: CASSQERDTLYGYTF. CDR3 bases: TGTGCCAGCAGCCAAGAAAGGGACACCCTCTATGGCTACACCTTC.